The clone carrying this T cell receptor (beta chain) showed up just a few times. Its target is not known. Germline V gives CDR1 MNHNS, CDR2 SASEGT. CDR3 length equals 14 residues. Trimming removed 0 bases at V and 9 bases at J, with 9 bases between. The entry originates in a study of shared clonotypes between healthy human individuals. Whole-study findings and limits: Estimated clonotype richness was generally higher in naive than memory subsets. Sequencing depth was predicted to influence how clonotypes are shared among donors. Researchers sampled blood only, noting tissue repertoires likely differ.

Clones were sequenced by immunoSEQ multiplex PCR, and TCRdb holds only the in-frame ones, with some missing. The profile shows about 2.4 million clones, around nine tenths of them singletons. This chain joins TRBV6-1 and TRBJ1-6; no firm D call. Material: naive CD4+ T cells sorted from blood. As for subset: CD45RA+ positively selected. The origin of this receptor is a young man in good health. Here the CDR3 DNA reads TGTGCCAGCAGTGAAGCGCCTCCAGGTTCACCCCTCCACTTT. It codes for CASSEAPPGSPLHF.